What follows describes a single T cell receptor (beta chain). This clone's antigen is unknown. Per-nucleotide qualities are absent, and no much larger clonotype sits a single base away. The immunoSEQ Assay, a bias-controlled multiplex PCR, was used to amplify TCRbeta CDR3 regions from genomic DNA. On the authors' methods: Within the assay, amplification of reference gene primers was used to estimate how many nucleated cells each sample contained. Sequence reads were collapsed and filtered to measure the absolute abundance of every unique TCRbeta CDR3 rearrangement. For each sample, productive Simpson clonality was calculated as the square root of Simpson's diversity index across productive rearrangements. TCRdb provides this immuneACCESS table in a form limited to in-frame rearrangements. Some clones are lacking; in checked studies, under half of them reflect an unresolved V gene, and why the rest are absent is not known. The DNA was the basis for D and trimming; V, J and clone size are from that table. The sample data list a few hundred thousand clones, and around 90% of these were observed just once. Together, the top ten hold 3.5% to 4.5% of the sample.

This specimen belongs to a study of blood T cell repertoires in COVID-19 (dated by TCRdb to the early 2020s). Regarding the research as a whole: The collaborator samples originated in the United States, Italy and Spain and spanned the acute and convalescent phases of COVID-19. Where HLA class I and class II types were available, the types were taken from metadata supplied by the sample provider, not from assay-based typing. Samples came from the ongoing ImmuneRACE study (first 160 participants) plus 1,254 subjects from 6 global collaborators. The sample metadata nearly always contained a de-identified subject ID, COVID-19 status, age in years and sex. The prospective study material was composed of cDNA or gDNA derived from T cells, B-cell-depleted T cells, or PBMCs. Subjects who had been exposed to COVID-19, were actively infected with it, or had recovered from it provided the deeply sampled blood TCRbeta repertoires that made up the dataset. A freely available public database, intended as a resource for researchers studying the immune response to SARS-CoV-2, is where the repertoires were released.

Participants in the prospective study were enrolled through a virtual design, were aged about 18 to 90 years, and lived in roughly 24 United States geographic areas. To assign participants to cohorts, the prospective study relied on clinical history that participants themselves reported in a screening survey and a study questionnaire. In the prospective study, mobile phlebotomists collected whole blood, serum and a nasopharyngeal or oropharyngeal swab from each participant. Over a roughly 2-month period, participants in the prospective study had the option of providing additional blood draws and questionnaires. Prospective study blood samples were shipped either frozen or at room temperature before DNA extraction. What the research found in general, with its limitations: The quantity of clinical and demographic metadata differed by source and by participant and was supplied without curation.

Sequencing was done on a sample of PBMCs or T cells enriched from blood (not recorded which). This TCR was recovered from a woman aged 18-30 years with acute COVID-19.

The CDR3 region reads CASSMQGTSNQPQHF. The nucleotide sequence reads TGTGCCAGTAGTATGCAGGGAACCAGCAATCAGCCCCAGCATTTT. Here the chain combines TRBV19 and TRBJ1-5; perhaps TRBD1 is the D gene, with 5 bases matching. Between the V and J ends, shortened by 3 bases and 1 base respectively, the junction contains 10 bases. In the germline V gene (reference sequence), CDR1 corresponds to LNHDA and CDR2 to SQIVND. The CDR3 measures 15 amino acids from cysteine to phenylalanine. Only the CDR3 DNA is retained, 45 bases long and in frame from the first base.